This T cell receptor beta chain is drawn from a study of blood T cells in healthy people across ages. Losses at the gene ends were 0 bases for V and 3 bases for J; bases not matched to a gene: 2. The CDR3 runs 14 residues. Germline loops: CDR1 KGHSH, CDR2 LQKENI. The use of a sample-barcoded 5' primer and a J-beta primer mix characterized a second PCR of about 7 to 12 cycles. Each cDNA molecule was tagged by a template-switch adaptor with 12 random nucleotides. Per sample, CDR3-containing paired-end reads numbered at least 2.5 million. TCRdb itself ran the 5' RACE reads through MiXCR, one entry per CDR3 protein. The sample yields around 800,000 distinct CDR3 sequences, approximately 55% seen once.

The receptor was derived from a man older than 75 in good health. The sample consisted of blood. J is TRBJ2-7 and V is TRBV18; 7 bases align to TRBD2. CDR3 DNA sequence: TGTGCCAGCTCACCACCGCCGGGAGGCTACGAGCAGTACTTC. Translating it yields CASSPPPGGYEQYF.